This T cell receptor (beta chain) was retrieved from a study of T cell repertoires in cytomegalovirus infection. Study-level information: Recently identified HLA-C-restricted CMV epitopes and well-studied HLA-B-restricted CMV epitopes were used by the study. Public TCR beta signatures were indicative of both CMV infection and a matching HLA type. Notes on the study in general: It was HLA-C-restricted CMV-specific TCR beta clonotypes that dominated the response ex vivo. Public TCR beta family frequency separated CMV-and-HLA carriers, including in an independent cohort.

The CDR3 runs 16 residues. Trimming cost V 4 bases and J 7 bases, with 19 bases left between them. Germline CDR1 ENHRY, CDR2 SYGVKD. Using its own MiXCR run on the reads, TCRdb lists one record per CDR3 protein. Of 450,000 to 650,000 distinct CDR3 sequences in the sample, roughly 43% were seen once. On this clonotype itself: Its target is not known.

This TCR was recovered from a human donor in good health (CMV status not recorded). Some clones in this sample may be carry-over from other donors' samples. Sequencing used cultured PBMCs, obtained from culture after CMV antigen stimulation. The chain combines TRBV10-3 with TRBJ2-2; possibly TRBD2 for D (6 bases). The CDR3 region has the DNA TGTGCCATCAGTGGCTTGGATCGGGAGTTCGGCGGGGAGCTGTTTTTT. Encoded protein: CAISGLDREFGGELFF.